The present TCR beta chain was sequenced within a study of blood T cell repertoires in COVID-19. Study information: Whether acute or convalescent, the COVID-19 samples came from the United States, Italy and Spain. Sources were T cells, B-cell-depleted T cells, or PBMCs; the material itself was cDNA or gDNA.

CDR1 and CDR2 from the germline V gene are MDHEN and SYDVKM. The CDR3 is 15 amino acids. Unmatched junction bases numbered 3, after V lost 2 bases and J lost 5 bases. Under the authors' procedure: Amplification with reference gene primers provided the estimates of nucleated cell counts. Here immunoSEQ multiplex PCR was the method, and the copy in TCRdb shows in-frame clones only, minus some. V and J calls and clone size follow that table, whereas D and trimming were derived from the DNA. Among 130,000 to 150,000 clones listed, over 80% were seen once. This TCR derives from a woman aged 35 to 49 with active or convalescent COVID-19. Specimen: peripheral blood. V gene TRBV28 combines with J gene TRBJ1-6; 7 bases fit TRBD1. The CDR3, as DNA: TGTGCCAGCAGTTTAAGGGACAGTCATAATTCACCCCTCCACTTT. Translating it yields CASSLRDSHNSPLHF. The full variable domain, with the rest looked up from reference TRBV28 and TRBJ1-6, is DVKVTQSSRYLVKRTGEKVFLECVQDMDHENMFWYRQDPGLGLRLIYFSYDVKMKEKGDIPEGYSVSREKKERFSLILESASTNQTSMYLCASSLRDSHNSPLHFGNGTRLTVT.